A selection of T cell receptor beta chains follows, all from one sample in a study of T cells in Graves' hyperthyroidism and ophthalmopathy. TCRdb called the multiplex PCR reads again in MiXCR, with one record for every CDR3 protein. Among about 290,000 distinct CDR3 sequences, roughly an eighth were seen once, and the ten largest hold 6.5% to 10%. Sequenced sample: blood. Receptor source: a woman aged 40 to 50 with Graves' hyperthyroidism. The CDR3 runs from the conserved cysteine through the conserved F or W. A D gene is named only where the DNA matches it firmly. Where a row states a size, it is once, few, many or the class of an expanded clone; other rows omit it.

>13|NA|TRBJ1-6|many|TRBV6-1
TGTGCCAGCAGTCGGGGAATTAATTCACCCCTCCACTTT
CASSRGINSPLHF
>16|NA|TRBJ2-7|many|TRBV7-2
TGTGCCAGCAGCTTAGTAACCAGGAGGAGCTCCTACGAGCAGTACTTC
CASSLVTRRSSYEQYF
>13|NA|TRBJ1-1|many|TRBV28
TGTGCCAGCAGTTTATCCTGGGGAGTTGAAGCTTTCTTT
CASSLSWGVEAFF
>15|NA|TRBJ2-1|many|TRBV6-1
TGTGCCAGCAGTCGACAGGCTAGCTCCTACAATGAGCAGTTCTTC
CASSRQASSYNEQFF
>15|TRBD2|TRBJ2-1|many|TRBV6-1
TGTGCCAGCATTGGGCCTAGCGGGACGTACAATGAGCAGTTCTTC
CASIGPSGTYNEQFF
>15|NA|TRBJ2-4|many|TRBV7-8
TGTGCCAGCAGCACCCCTTGGGCGGGCAAAAACATTCAGTACTTC
CASSTPWAGKNIQYF
>16|TRBD1|TRBJ1-2|few|TRBV6-1
TGTGCCAGCACCGCCGGGACAGGGAGGGGGAGGGATGGCTACACCTTC
CASTAGTGRGRDGYTF
>15|TRBD1|TRBJ1-1|once|TRBV7-2
TGTGCCAGCAGCTCCGACAGGGTCTGGAACACTGAAGCTTTCTTT
CASSSDRVWNTEAFF
>14|NA|TRBJ1-2|NA|TRBV18
TGTGCCAGCTCACCTGAATCTTCTTATGAGGGCTACACCTTC
CASSPESSYEGYTF
>15|NA|TRBJ2-2|few|TRBV5-4
TGTGCCAGCAGCCAGGGGGGGGCGAACACCGGGGAGCTGTTTTTT
CASSQGGANTGELFF
>14|TRBD1|TRBJ1-2|many|TRBV2
TGTGCCAGCAGGACAGGGGGCGTCTGGTATGGCTACACCTTC
CASRTGGVWYGYTF
>13|NA|TRBJ2-1|few|TRBV6-1
TGTGCCAGCAGTTTGGGTAGCAGGGGTGAGCAGTTCTTC
CASSLGSRGEQFF
>16|TRBD2|TRBJ2-1|NA|TRBV10-3
TGTGCCATCAGTGAGCTAGCGGGAAAGGGGTACAATGAGCAGTTCTTC
CAISELAGKGYNEQFF
>18|TRBD2|TRBJ2-1|NA|TRBV19
TGTGCCAGTAGCAAATTCAGACTAGCGGCCCACTCCTACAATGAGCAGTTCTTC
CASSKFRLAAHSYNEQFF
>16|NA|TRBJ2-1|NA|TRBV5-4
TGTGCCAGCAGCTTGGAGACAGGTCAGGGCTACAATGAGCAGTTCTTC
CASSLETGQGYNEQFF
>15|NA|TRBJ1-5|many|TRBV19
TGTGCCAGTAGTAGGGCGTCCCAAGGGAATCAGCCCCAGCATTTT
CASSRASQGNQPQHF
>14|NA|TRBJ2-1|NA|TRBV20-1
TGCAGTGCTAGAGCGGGTGATATTTACAATGAGCAGTTCTTC
CSARAGDIYNEQFF
>15|TRBD2|TRBJ2-7|few|TRBV5-1
TGCGCCAGCAGCTTGGAAACGGGAGGAAGGTACGAGCAGTACTTC
CASSLETGGRYEQYF
>14|TRBD1|TRBJ1-5|NA|TRBV12-3/TRBV12-4
TGTGCCAGCCAGACTCGGACAGGGGATCAGCCCCAGCATTTT
CASQTRTGDQPQHF
>15|NA|TRBJ2-3|NA|TRBV9
TGTGCCAGCAGCGTAGGTGGGATCGGCACAGATACGCAGTATTTT
CASSVGGIGTDTQYF
>18|TRBD2|TRBJ2-4|NA|TRBV7-9
TGTGCCAGCAGCTTATGGGCTAGCGGGAAGGGCGTGGAAAACATTCAGTACTTC
CASSLWASGKGVENIQYF
>12|NA|TRBJ1-6|few|TRBV5-8
TGTGCCAGCAGCCCGACGGGTTTACCCCTCCACTTT
CASSPTGLPLHF
>14|NA|TRBJ2-7|many|TRBV12-3/TRBV12-4
TGTGCCAGCAGTTTAGCGGCGGGCCGGCACGAGCAGTACTTC
CASSLAAGRHEQYF
>13|NA|TRBJ2-3|many|TRBV20-1
TGCAGTGCCCCCGGGACTAGCACAGATACGCAGTATTTT
CSAPGTSTDTQYF
>16|NA|TRBJ1-1|many|TRBV27
TGTGCCAGCAGTTTATGGCTCCAGGGATCGAACACTGAAGCTTTCTTT
CASSLWLQGSNTEAFF
>16|NA|TRBJ2-7|many|TRBV7-2
TGTGCCAGCAGCTTAGTCTTCGCGTACGGTACGGACGAGCAGTACTTC
CASSLVFAYGTDEQYF
>11|NA|TRBJ2-3|many|TRBV2
TGTGCCAGCAGGGACAGAGATACGCAGTATTTT
CASRDRDTQYF
>12|NA|TRBJ1-1|many|TRBV19
TGTGCCAGTACCTTCGGAAACACTGAAGCTTTCTTT
CASTFGNTEAFF
>15|TRBD1|TRBJ2-5|many|TRBV19
TGTGCCAGTAGTACCGGGACAGGACCGAAAGAGACCCAGTACTTC
CASSTGTGPKETQYF
>20|TRBD1|TRBJ2-3|NA|TRBV2
TGTGCCAGCAGTGGGACAGGGACGACAGGGGGGGGATCTAACACAGATACGCAGTATTTT
CASSGTGTTGGGSNTDTQYF
>16|NA|TRBJ2-5|many|TRBV3-1
TGTGCCAGCAGCCAAGAAGGGGCTAGCCTTCAAGAGACCCAGTACTTC
CASSQEGASLQETQYF
>14|NA|TRBJ2-1|few|TRBV15
TGTGCCACCAGCAGAGATCCTAAGGGCTATGAGCAGTTCTTC
CATSRDPKGYEQFF
>17|NA|TRBJ1-2|many|TRBV7-9
TGTGCCAGCAGCTTAGTACCCCTTAGGGTGAACTCGTATGGCTACACCTTC
CASSLVPLRVNSYGYTF
>13|NA|TRBJ2-5|many|TRBV29-1
TGCAGCGTCGGGACAGCCGGCGGGAGGACCCAGTACTTC
CSVGTAGGRTQYF
>15|TRBD1|TRBJ2-2|NA|TRBV14
TGTGCCAGTGACCGGGACAGGGGGGAACCCGGGGAGCTGTTTTTT
CASDRDRGEPGELFF
>14|TRBD1|TRBJ2-3|few|TRBV7-3
TGTGCCAGCAGCCCGTATGACAGGGGGGATACGCAGTATTTT
CASSPYDRGDTQYF
>15|NA|TRBJ2-2|many|TRBV12-3/TRBV12-4
TGTGCCAGCAGCCACAGGGTGGTTGACACCGGGGAGCTGTTTTTT
CASSHRVVDTGELFF
>12|NA|TRBJ1-5|NA|TRBV28
TGTGCCAGCAGTGTATTGTATCAGCCCCAGCATTTT
CASSVLYQPQHF
>14|NA|TRBJ2-7|NA|TRBV7-9
TGTGCCAGCAGCTTAGGCCGGGAACGGGGCGAGCAGTACTTC
CASSLGRERGEQYF
>14|TRBD1|TRBJ1-5|NA|TRBV10-3
TGTGCCATAAGGACAGGGGAGGGCAATCAGCCCCAGCATTTT
CAIRTGEGNQPQHF
>16|TRBD2|TRBJ2-3|NA|TRBV11-1
TGTGCCAGCAGCTCACAGGGACTAGCGGGATTAGATACGCAGTATTTT
CASSSQGLAGLDTQYF